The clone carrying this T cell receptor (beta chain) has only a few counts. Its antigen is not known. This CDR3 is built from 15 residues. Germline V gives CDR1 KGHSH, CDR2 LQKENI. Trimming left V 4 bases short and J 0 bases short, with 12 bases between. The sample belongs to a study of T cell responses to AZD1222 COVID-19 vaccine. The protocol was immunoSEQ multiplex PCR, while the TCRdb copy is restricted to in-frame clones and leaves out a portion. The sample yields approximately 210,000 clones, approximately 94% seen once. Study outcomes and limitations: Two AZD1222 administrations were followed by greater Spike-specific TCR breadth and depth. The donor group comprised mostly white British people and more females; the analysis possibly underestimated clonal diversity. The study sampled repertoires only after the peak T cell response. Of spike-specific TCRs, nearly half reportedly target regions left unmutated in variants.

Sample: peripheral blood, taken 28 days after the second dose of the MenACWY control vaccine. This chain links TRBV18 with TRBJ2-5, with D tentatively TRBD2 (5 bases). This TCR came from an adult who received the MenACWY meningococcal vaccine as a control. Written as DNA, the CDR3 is TGTGCCAGCTCACTACGGTCGGGGAACCAAGAGACCCAGTACTTC. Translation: CASSLRSGNQETQYF.